These 21 T cell receptor delta chains were sequenced from one sample in a study of γδ T cells in repeated Plasmodium falciparum infection. TCRdb processed the multiplex PCR reads again with the CATT caller. The table has tens of thousands of delta-chain clones, roughly 1.4% seen once; the top ten hold approximately 10%. Bulk repertoires came from Vgamma9/Vdelta2+ or Vdelta2-negative gammadelta T cells flow-sorted from PBMC. Sequenced: gamma-delta T cells from blood. Every receptor here comes from a pool of human donors (malaria-infected and uninfected, not separated).

Of note for this clone: TCRdb's protein for this DNA is that of a much larger clone and differs from the translation at residue 14, likely a read error; the protein shown is the DNA translation. The V gene is given as TRDV2, and no J gene call is available; the tabulated D call, TRDD3, remains unverified against the DNA. Per germline, CDR1 GEAIGNYY and CDR2 EKD. This CDR3 is 16 amino acids long. This CDR3 is CACDTVAGAYTDKPIF. In DNA form, the CDR3 reads TGTGCCTGTGACACCGTGGCTGGGGCGTACACCGATAAACCCATCTTT.

As for this clone: The protein that TCRdb holds for this DNA derives from a much larger clone and differs from the translated DNA at residue 4, which likely indicates a read error; the protein shown here is translated from the DNA. The V gene is TRDV2, the J gene TRDJ3; TRDD3 matches 9 bases. TCRdb gives no J gene; it was assigned here by matching the DNA to germline. Germline CDR1 is GEAIGNYY and CDR2 is EKD. V gave up 5 bases and J gave up 1 base; unmatched junction bases: 5. The CDR3 is made up of 17 amino acids. The CDR3 reads CACASTGGSWDTRQMFF. CDR3 DNA sequence: TGTGCCTGTGCCTCTACTGGGGGATCCTGGGACACCCGACAGATGTTTTTC.

Notes on this clone: The protein in TCRdb stems from a much larger clone and differs at residue 10 from this DNA's translation, likely a read error; here the protein is translated from the DNA. V usage is TRDV2 and J usage is TRDJ1; 9 bases line up with TRDD3. The J gene, left out of TCRdb, was set here by checking the DNA against germline. This CDR3 region has 16 residues. V dropped 3 bases and J dropped 1; count of bases not matched to a gene: 8. Germline V gene sequence: CDR1 GEAIGNYY, CDR2 EKD. The chain's CDR3 is CACDSLLGESTDKLIF. The CDR3 region has the DNA TGTGCCTGTGACTCCTTACTGGGGGAAAGCACCGATAAACTCATCTTT.

The chain joins TRDV3 to TRDJ1; 9 bases are shared with TRDD2. The J gene is not listed in TCRdb, so it was assigned here from a DNA match to germline. The CDR3 loop spans 21 amino acids. Trimming cost V 3 bases and J 0 bases; bases outside gene matches: 26. Germline V CDR1 and CDR2: TVYSNPD, GDNSRS (reference sequence). CDR3: CAFVVAFLPVGEPGYTDKLIF. The CDR3 DNA reads as TGTGCCTTCGTAGTGGCCTTCCTACCCGTCGGGGAACCGGGGTACACCGATAAACTCATCTTT. Combining the CDR3 with reference TRDV3 and TRDJ1 gives the whole variable domain CDKVTQSSPDQTVASGSEVVLLCTYDTVYSNPDLFWYRIRPDYSFQFVFYGDNSRSEGADFTQGRFSVKHILTQKAFHLVISPVRTEDSATYYCAFVVAFLPVGEPGYTDKLIFGKGTRVTVEP.

This clone showed up just a few times. The protein in TCRdb stems from a much larger clone and differs at residue 11 from this DNA's translation, likely a read error; here the protein is translated from the DNA. V and J are TRDV2 and TRDJ3; 11 nucleotides match TRDD3. TCRdb lists no J gene, so it was determined here by aligning the DNA to germline. Germline V gives CDR1 GEAIGNYY, CDR2 EKD. CDR3 size: 18 residues. This CDR3 reads CACDTGGYASCDTRQMFF. Written as DNA, the CDR3 is TGTGCCTGTGACACTGGGGGATACGCTTCCTGTGACACCCGACAGATGTTTTTC.

This clone showed up just a few times. The amino acid sequence in TCRdb belongs to a much larger clone and departs from this DNA's translation at residue 7, likely a sequencing read error; the sequence shown is translated from the DNA. The genes are TRDV1 and TRDJ1; D call uncertain. Assignment of the J gene here rests on matching the DNA to germline, because TCRdb gives none. Trimming left V 0 bases short and J 4 bases short, with 24 bases between. The CDR3 spans 19 residues. CDR1 is TSWWSYY, CDR2 QGS, per germline. The CDR3 DNA reads as TGTGCTCTTGGGGAACTGGAAAAATGGTGGGCCTCCCGGGACGATAAACTCATCTTT. Translation: CALGELEKWWASRDDKLIF.

In its sample, this clone was seen a few times. A far larger clone is only one base removed, so a read error is likely. At the DNA level, this CDR3 is encoded by other sequences in the same sample as well. V is TRDV3 and J is TRDJ1; 8 bases map to TRDD3. No J gene was available from TCRdb, and it was assigned here by a germline match of the DNA. Unmatched junction bases numbered 16, after V lost 2 bases and J lost 8 bases. This CDR3 has 15 residues. The germline V gene has CDR1 TVYSNPD and CDR2 GDNSRS (reference sequence). The CDR3 is CAFSQLLRGYTKLIF. The CDR3 bases are TGTGCCTTTTCCCAGCTCTTACGGGGATACACCAAACTCATCTTT.

This clone was observed many times. A read error likely explains why the TCRdb protein, taken from a much larger clone, differs from this DNA's translation at residue 10; the protein shown is translated from the DNA. V and J are TRDV2 and TRDJ2; TRDD3 aligns across 10 bases. Germline trimming cut 0 bases from V and 4 bases from J; bases unmatched to any gene: 4. CDR1 GEAIGNYY and CDR2 EKD come from the germline V gene. This CDR3 has 16 residues. DNA for the CDR3: TGTGCCTGTGACACCGTGGGGGATACTTCGACAGCACAACTCTTCTTT. Amino acid sequence: CACDTVGDTSTAQLFF.

Regarding this clone: A read error is likely here: a far larger clone is one base away. Other nucleotide sequences in the sample specify the same CDR3. No call exists for the J gene, whereas the V gene is TRDV2; the D call TRDD3 from the table was never checked on the DNA. Germline CDR1 and CDR2: GEAIGNYY and EKD. CDR3 length equals 21 residues. The CDR3: CACDTRRTGGYGAWDTRQMFF. The DNA of the CDR3 is TGTGCCTGTGACACCCGGCGCACTGGGGGATATGGCGCCTGGGACACCCGACAGATGTTCTTC.

This clone was counted between two and nine times. The protein that TCRdb holds for this DNA derives from a much larger clone and differs from the translated DNA at residue 14, which likely indicates a read error; the protein shown here is translated from the DNA. The V and J genes are TRDV1 and TRDJ1; 7 bases agree with TRDD2. No J gene is reported in TCRdb; it was inferred here by comparing the DNA with germline. This CDR3 is 19 amino acids long. CDR1 and CDR2 from the germline V gene are TSWWSYY and QGS. J lost 4 bases, V lost 0 bases, and 17 bases had no gene match. CDR3 loop: CALGELPAFLSPYIDKLIF. The DNA of the CDR3 is TGTGCTCTTGGGGAACTTCCGGCCTTCCTTTCCCCATACATCGATAAACTCATCTTT.

About this clone itself: TCRdb assigns this DNA the protein of a much larger clone, which departs from its translation at residue 12; this likely reflects a read error, and the protein shown comes from translating the DNA. The CDR3 sequence: CALGETFPYWGVSYTDKLIF. The DNA for the CDR3 is TGTGCTCTTGGGGAAACTTTCCCGTACTGGGGGGTGTCTTACACCGATAAACTCATCTTT. The chain links TRDV1 to TRDJ1; TRDD3 matches at 8 bases. TCRdb is silent on the J gene; assignment here came from matching the DNA to germline. This CDR3 is 20 amino acids long. Germline V CDR1 and CDR2: TSWWSYY, QGS. With 2 bases clipped from V and 0 bases from J, the junction kept 17 bases outside the gene matches.

As regards this clone: TCRdb shows a much larger clone's protein in place of this DNA's translation, and the two differ at residue 9, likely through a read error; the protein shown is translated from the DNA. The chain carries TRDV1 and TRDJ1; 7 bases line up with TRDD2. Here the J gene was assigned by germline matching of the DNA, as TCRdb has none. V gave up 5 bases and J gave up 3 bases; unmatched junction bases: 12. CDR3 length: 16 amino acids. Germline V lookup: CDR1 TSWWSYY, CDR2 QGS. The CDR3: CALGRRGIPSSDKLIF. The CDR3 bases are TGTGCTCTTGGGCGCCGAGGGATTCCTTCCTCCGATAAACTCATCTTT.

This rearrangement joins TRDV1 to TRDJ1; D is undetermined. Germline matching of the DNA provided the J gene here, since TCRdb leaves it blank. Trimming cost V 1 base and J 0 bases, with 15 bases left between them. The length of the CDR3 is 17 residues. CDR1 TSWWSYY and CDR2 QGS come from the germline V gene. As DNA, the CDR3 is TGTGCTCTTGGGGAACATTCGGTAGGGCCGTACACCGATAAACTCATCTTT. Protein: CALGEHSVGPYTDKLIF.

This clone has only a few counts. The likely explanation is a read error, given a far larger clone one base away. This sample includes further DNA sequences coding for the same CDR3. The chain links TRDV3 to TRDJ1; a weak D match, TRDD2 (5 bases). This CDR3 has 17 residues. Germline assignment: CDR1 TVYSNPD and CDR2 GDNSRS (reference sequence). V lost 2 bases and J lost 5, with 27 bases in between. Here the CDR3 reads CAFLSSHRTGSGDKLIF. The CDR3 region has the DNA TGTGCCTTTCTCTCTTCCCACCGGACCGGGAGCGGTGATAAACTCATCTTT. Complete variable domain (other parts from reference TRDV3 and TRDJ1): CDKVTQSSPDQTVASGSEVVLLCTYDTVYSNPDLFWYRIRPDYSFQFVFYGDNSRSEGADFTQGRFSVKHILTQKAFHLVISPVRTEDSATYYCAFLSSHRTGSGDKLIFGKGTRVTVEP.

This clone was counted a few times. TCRdb's entry gives the protein of a much larger clone, which mismatches this DNA's translation at residue 6, likely from a read error; the protein reported here is translated from the DNA. The chain uses TRDV1 and TRDJ1; no reliable D call. TCRdb offers no J gene call, so here the DNA was matched to germline to obtain one. Per germline, CDR1 TSWWSYY and CDR2 QGS. Between the trimmed V and J ends, which lost 5 bases and 1 base, there was a span of 23 bases. This CDR3 comprises 18 residues. DNA for the CDR3: TGTGCTCTTGGGTTCGCCTCCGTACATACTTATATCACCGATAAACTCATCTTT. Translated: CALGFASVHTYITDKLIF.

This clone was counted only a few times. The mismatch at residue 2 between this DNA's translation and the TCRdb protein of a much larger clone likely reflects a read error; the protein shown is translated from the DNA. The CDR3 reads CSLGESTLKKPGALLLSYTDKLIF. The CDR3 DNA follows: TGTTCTCTTGGGGAATCTACCCTGAAGAAGCCAGGCGCCCTTTTACTATCATACACCGATAAACTCATCTTT. The genes are TRDV1 and TRDJ1; D perhaps matches TRDD3 (5 bases). This CDR3 has 24 residues. Germline lookup yields CDR1 TSWWSYY and CDR2 QGS.

In this sample, this clone turned up a few times. The likely explanation is a read error, given a far larger clone one base away. The V gene is given as TRDV1, and no J gene call is available; the DNA was not used to check the table's D call, TRDD3. Germline loops: CDR1 TSWWSYY, CDR2 QGS. The CDR3 sequence is 14 residues long. As DNA, the CDR3 is TGTGCTCTTGGGGAACTAAGGGCCCCGTTTAAACTCATCTTC. This gives the protein CALGELRAPFKLIF.

The sample holds a few counts of this clone. The amino acid sequence in TCRdb belongs to a much larger clone and departs from this DNA's translation at residue 8, likely a sequencing read error; the sequence shown is translated from the DNA. CDR3 region: CALGIPAPPTKTYPDKLIF. Written as DNA, the CDR3 is TGTGCTCTTGGGATTCCCGCTCCTCCTACCAAGACGTACCCCGATAAACTCATCTTT. The chain has TRDV1 and TRDJ1, with D perhaps matching TRDD2 (6 bases). No J segment appears in TCRdb, so it was assigned here by matching the sequence to germline. CDR3 length equals 19 residues. Germline lookup yields CDR1 TSWWSYY and CDR2 QGS. V was clipped by 5 bases and J by 3 bases, with 28 bases between them.

This clone was recorded a few times. A far larger clone is a single base away, which makes a read error likely. The same CDR3 is also encoded by other DNA sequences in this sample. CDR3 residues: CALGEHEGIGTDKLIF. CDR3 sequence (DNA): TGTGCTCTTGGGGAACATGAGGGAATAGGGACCGATAAGCTCATCTTT. No J gene was named, though the V gene is TRDV1; TRDD3 is the table's D call and was not checked against the DNA. CDR1 is TSWWSYY, CDR2 QGS, per germline. The CDR3 contains 16 residues.

Only a few counts were recorded for this clone. A read error likely explains this, since a far larger clone differs by one base. The same CDR3 can be traced to other DNA sequences in this sample. This sequence joins TRDV2 and TRDJ3; 12 nucleotides match TRDD3. Because TCRdb records no J gene, it was assigned here through a match of the DNA to germline. The CDR3 runs 23 residues. Germline CDR1 and CDR2: GEAIGNYY and EKD. The CDR3 region has the DNA TGTGCCTGCGACACCGCGCTGGGGGATACGCGACTTACCCCCTCCTGGGACACCCGACAGATGTTTTTC. Residues: CACDTALGDTRLTPSWDTRQMFF.

This clone was counted ten times or more. TCRdb pairs this DNA with a much larger clone's protein that differs at residue 4, likely a read error; the protein shown was translated from the DNA. The CDR3 spells CACGLLAGGPYTDKLIF. CDR3 coding DNA: TGTGCCTGTGGCCTTCTCGCTGGGGGCCCGTACACCGATAAACTCATCTTT. The chain carries TRDV2 and TRDJ1; 7 bases line up with TRDD3. J lost 0 bases, V lost 5 bases, and 14 bases had no gene match. Germline-derived CDR1 and CDR2 are GEAIGNYY and EKD. This CDR3 region has 17 residues.